Detailed here is one TCR beta chain. Sequence at one end of the junction differs from germline and may be a read error. The data belong to a study of blood T cell repertoires in COVID-19. The table came from immunoSEQ multiplex PCR; TCRdb's copy has only in-frame clones and leaves some out. This sample has 70,000 to 95,000 clones, with almost 95% found just once. CDR1 is SSHAT and CDR2 is FNYEAQ in the germline V gene (reference sequence). The CDR3 length is 16 residues. Sequencing input: peripheral blood. This chain joins TRBV7-7 and TRBJ2-5; the match to TRBD2 covers 9 bases. This sequence originates from a woman aged 60-70 years with active COVID-19. CDR3 coding DNA: TGTGCTAGCAGCCTCAGAGCGGGAGGAGGAGAAGAGACCCAGTACTTC. As protein: CASSLRAGGGEETQYF.